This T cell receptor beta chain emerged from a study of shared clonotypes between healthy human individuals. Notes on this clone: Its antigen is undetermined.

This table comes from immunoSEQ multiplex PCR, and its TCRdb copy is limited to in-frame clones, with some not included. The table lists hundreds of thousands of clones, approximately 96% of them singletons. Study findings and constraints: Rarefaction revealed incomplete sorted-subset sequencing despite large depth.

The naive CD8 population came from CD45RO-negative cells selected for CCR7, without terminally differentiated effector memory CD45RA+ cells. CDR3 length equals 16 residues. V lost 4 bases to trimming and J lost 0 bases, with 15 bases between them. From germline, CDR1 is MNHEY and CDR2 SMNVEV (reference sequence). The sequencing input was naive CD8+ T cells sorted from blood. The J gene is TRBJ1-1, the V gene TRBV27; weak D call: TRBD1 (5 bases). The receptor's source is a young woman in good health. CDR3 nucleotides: TGTGCCAGCAGTTACTCCCCCGGGGCACTGAACACTGAAGCTTTCTTT. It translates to CASSYSPGALNTEAFF.